These 4 T cell receptor beta chains came from one sample sequenced in a study of T-cell memory formation after mild COVID-19. TCRdb recomputed calls from the 5' RACE reads with MiXCR, one row per CDR3 protein. The sample holds 450,000 to 650,000 distinct CDR3 sequences; around 21% are singletons and the top ten take about an eighth. What was sequenced was PBMCs or a T cell subset sorted from them (not recorded which). The receptors were sampled from an adult woman who had mild COVID-19 (a few samples of this study predate the infection). Cell type and time point are not known.

This chain uses TRBV29-1 with TRBJ2-1; unclear D gene. V lost 7 bases and J 7 bases, leaving 11 bases between the germline ends. The CDR3 runs to 11 residues. Germline assignment: CDR1 SQVTM and CDR2 ANQGSEA. CDR3 DNA: TGCAGCGGGAAGGTCGGGAATGAGCAGTTCTTC. It specifies CSGKVGNEQFF.

The chain combines TRBV12-3 or TRBV12-4 with TRBJ2-7; TRBD1 might be the D (5 bases). There are 14 residues in the CDR3. V was pared by 5 bases and J by 1 base, with 12 bases between. This CDR3 reads CASSPSGISYEQYF. The CDR3 DNA reads as TGTGCCAGCAGTCCCTCAGGGATTTCCTACGAGCAGTACTTC.

The V and J genes are TRBV3-1 and TRBJ1-1; D is uncertain. This CDR3 region has 14 residues. V shed 3 bases and J shed 2 bases, with 10 bases lying between them. The V gene's germline CDR1 is LGHDT and CDR2 YNNKEL (reference sequence). CDR3 protein: CASSHTTGNTEAFF. DNA for the CDR3: TGTGCCAGCAGCCATACCACGGGAAACACTGAAGCTTTCTTT.

In nucleotides, the CDR3 is TGCAGTCCTACAAACTGGTCAGGAGGGGTCTATTCACCCCTCCACTTT. This sequence encodes CSPTNWSGGVYSPLHF. This chain joins TRBV20-1 and TRBJ1-6; the D gene is possibly TRBD1 (5 bases). CDR1 and CDR2 (germline): DFQATT, SNEGSKA (reference sequence). V shed 8 bases and J shed 8 bases, with 25 bases lying between them. CDR3 length equals 16 residues.